This TCR beta chain was observed in a study of shared clonotypes between healthy human individuals (dated by TCRdb to about 2020). For the study in its entirety: The cohort comprised a couple of women and three men aged 18 to 49 years. For each donor, three plates each were used for CD4 naive and CD4 memory, two plates were used for CD8 naive, and one plate was used for CD8 memory. Blood TCR repertoires of several healthy adults were deeply sequenced to estimate repertoire size and the extent of clonotype sharing between individuals. Different laboratories and diverse techniques were used to prepare libraries and sequence TCR repertoires, to increase sequencing depth and limit assay-specific biases. Leukapheresis yielded between about 0.94 and 9 billion PBMCs per donor. General findings and caveats noted by the study authors: Sampling was restricted to blood, and TCR repertoires in tissue are likely to differ from TCR repertoires in blood. Higher generation probabilities were observed for clonotypes shared by all four sorted-subset donors than for non-shared clonotypes. Even with the large sequencing depth, rarefaction of the sorted-subset datasets indicated that sequencing was incomplete. The genetic and exposure-history diversity represented was limited by the small number of donors. Based on pairwise subsampling, the degree of clonotype sharing among donors was expected to be affected by sequencing depth. About 5% of naive CD4, 3.5% of naive CD8, about 2.5% of memory CD4, and around 0.42% of memory CD8 clonotypes were shared across several donors. Naive subsets generally had larger estimated clonotype richness than memory subsets did.

CDR1 and CDR2 are drawn from the germline V gene: MGHRA, YSYEKL. From its cysteine to its phenylalanine, the CDR3 spans 15 amino acids. The read is trimmed to its CDR3 DNA, 45 bases read in frame from base 1. TCR CDR3 regions were amplified from genomic DNA by multiplex PCR using the deep immunoSEQ assay. Genomic DNA extracted from each cell subset was distributed evenly over all wells of several immunoSEQ 96-well plates, and each plate served as one replicate. For sorted subsets, approximately 0.2 ug of genomic DNA, equivalent to 30,000 or so T cell genomes, went into each replicate PCR. Purified libraries were quantified with a Qubit 3.0 fluorometer, sized on a Bioanalyzer 2100, and re-quantified with the KAPA Library Quantification kit. Each immunoSEQ 96-well plate was sequenced on its own single-read 150-cycle Illumina NextSeq 550 flow cell. Per the original workflow: Because the immunoSEQ output held only junctional sequences and lacked quality scores, the filtering could not match the filtering applied to full-length reads. Sequences were annotated with PyIR, a Python wrapper for IgBLAST v1.9, using IMGT germline references to assign V/J genes and CDR3. Reads with weak V/J assignments (E-value above 1e-6), missing CDR3, stop codons, out-of-frame junctions, or ambiguous translated residues were removed. A V3J clonotype was defined by an identical inferred V gene, J gene, and CDR3 amino acid sequence. The percentage overlap between two repertoires was calculated by dividing the number of shared unique clonotypes by the size of the smaller repertoire. RTK rarefaction, the Chao1 estimator, and Recon v2.1 estimates of unobserved clonotypes were used to assess repertoire richness. Generation probabilities for all TCRbeta clonotypes obtained by the gDNA method from several donors were computed using OLGA. TCRdb carries this immuneACCESS record with in-frame sequences only. Its versions omit some clonotypes, under half of them owing to an unresolved V gene in the studies checked, with the rest unexplained. The D gene and trimming were derived from the DNA, and the V and J assignments and clone size from that table. The table for this sample lists around 1,000,000 clones; 70% to 85% of them were counted only once. In total, the top ten clones hold 0.89% of the sample.

Of note for this clone: Its antigen is currently not known. No base qualities exist here, and no much larger clone lies one base off it.

Healthy HIV-negative adults with no recently reported acute infections or vaccinations were included as donors. Every donor was a Caucasian adult living in Nashville, Tennessee, USA. CD4+ T cells were enriched by magnetic negative selection, after which naive cells were positively selected on CD45RA and the negative fraction was taken as the memory subset. After blood collection by leukapheresis, PBMCs were isolated using Ficoll-Histopaque density gradient centrifugation and then cryopreserved in the vapor phase of liquid nitrogen. Analytical flow cytometry was used to check the purity and quantity of each magnetically sorted T cell population. Genomic DNA was isolated from every sorted fraction and measured by UV absorbance on a Nanodrop 2000c.

The clonotype comes from a man aged 18-30 years in good health. Some clones in this sample may be carry-over from other donors' samples. Sequenced sample: memory CD4+ T cells from PBMCs. Taken with the paper, the label for cell subset or site translates to: CD45RA-negative fraction. The sequence is built from TRBV4-1 and TRBJ2-5; the D segment is perhaps TRBD1 or TRBD2, each sharing 5 matched bases. The DNA end lines up better with TRBJ2-7; the J call may be wrong. DNA sequence: TGCGCCAGCAGCCGTACCGGGACGCAGCAGTACGAGCAGTACTTC. It is translated as CASSRTGTQQYEQYF.